Sequencing of this T cell receptor (beta chain) was carried out in a study of molecular identifiers for immune sequencing clone quantification. Previously described methods and listed TCR primers were employed for the bulk TCR libraries. TCRdb passed the PCR reads through MiXCR, listing each CDR3 protein once. The data contain tens of thousands of distinct CDR3 sequences, approximately 25% of them seen just once; the ten biggest clones take up under 2%. This clonotype showed up just a few times. V lost 3 bases and J 4 bases, leaving 6 bases between the germline ends. CDR1 and CDR2 from the germline V gene are SGDLS and YYNGEE. The CDR3 totals 12 residues.

The TCR originated in a human donor in good health. Some libraries in this study had Jurkat cell RNA spiked in. The chain recombines TRBV9 with TRBJ2-3; D remains ambiguous. The sequenced sample was naive CD8+ T cells from blood, with Jurkat cell RNA spiked in. Indicated subset: FACS-sorted CD8+CD4-CCR7+CD45RA+ naive T cells. In DNA form, the CDR3 reads TGTGCCAGCAGCGACTGGTCAGATACGCAGTATTTT. Translating it yields CASSDWSDTQYF.